This T cell receptor beta chain was retrieved from a study of CD8 T cells in Susac syndrome. An input of roughly 0.5 to 1 ug of RNA was subjected to reverse transcription using random hexamers. Multiplex PCR with immunoSEQ amplified the TCR beta CDR3 across 54 Vbeta and 13 Jbeta. TCRdb passed the immunoSEQ multiplex PCR reads through MiXCR, listing each CDR3 protein once. Of roughly 200,000 distinct CDR3 sequences listed, 90% to 97% were seen once; the top ten hold more than 0.09%. From blood CD8+ and CD4+ T cells, the TCR beta chain was sequenced. Regarding this clonotype: Its antigen is as yet unknown.

Study-level points and caveats: An acknowledgment was made by the study that its TCR sequencing and HLA analysis involved relatively few individuals.

Germline V gene data show CDR1 as MDHEN and CDR2 as SYDVKM. V lost 3 bases, J lost 5 bases, and 14 bases lay in between. CDR3 size: 15 residues. Sample: CD4+ T cells from PBMCs. This chain uses TRBV28 with TRBJ2-1; D may be TRBD1 (5 bases). The sequence came from a human donor with multiple sclerosis. For the CDR3, the DNA is TGTGCCAGCAGTTTGGTACAGGCCCATAACAATGAGCAGTTCTTC. Its protein is CASSLVQAHNNEQFF.